This T cell receptor (beta chain) was identified in a study of vaccination and CD4 T cells after COVID-19. About the study: The study collected post-vaccine samples a median 72 days after dose two, with a range of 14 to 241.

The treatment was: approximately nine-day PBMC culture with coronavirus spike peptide pools or control peptides (ViraFEST assay). It was on days 3 and 7 that half the medium was replaced with fresh IL-2 medium. Sequencing of cultured CD4+ T cell DNA used the Oncomine TCR Beta short-read assay. TCRdb re-called the PCR reads through MiXCR, storing one row per CDR3 protein. The table records some 20,000 distinct CDR3 sequences, roughly 43% of them present only once. Findings of the study overall: Within the convalescent patients, spike mono-reactivity was found in 304 of 307 vaccine-specific clones.

This CDR3 is built from 12 residues. Germline values: CDR1 SGHNT, CDR2 YENEEA. The V end was cut by 4 bases, the J end by 10 bases, with 13 bases between. Of note for this clonotype: Its specificity is not known.

This TCR was recovered from a human donor who had recovered from COVID-19. The material sequenced was CD4+ T cells from blood, cultured in vitro, taken before SARS-CoV-2 vaccination. This chain joins TRBV11-3 and TRBJ1-1; no definite D call. The chain's CDR3 is CASSYREAGAFF. Written as DNA, the CDR3 is TGTGCCAGCAGCTACCGGGAGGCGGGAGCTTTCTTT.